The 25 T cell receptor beta chains reported below all come from one sample, sequenced in a study of blood T cell repertoires in COVID-19. The method was immunoSEQ multiplex PCR; TCRdb's version includes in-frame clones alone and lacks a portion of them. The profile shows fewer than 85,000 clones, more than 80% of them singletons. Sequencing was done on a sample of peripheral blood. These receptors all stem from a man at least 80 years old with acute or convalescent COVID-19.

The chain carries TRBV2 and TRBJ1-5, with 11 nucleotides matching TRBD1. Germline values: CDR1 SNHLY, CDR2 FYNNEI. V lost 6 bases and J lost 7; bases outside the gene matches: 8. The CDR3 sequence is 15 residues long. The CDR3 nucleotides are TGTGCCAGCAGAGTTGGGACAGGGGGAGGGCAGCCCCAGCATTTT. Translated: CASRVGTGGGQPQHF.

This chain joins TRBV19 and TRBJ1-4; 8 bases line up with TRBD1. From germline, CDR1 is LNHDA and CDR2 SQIVND (reference sequence). Germline trimming cut 10 bases from V and 7 bases from J; bases unmatched to any gene: 11. CDR3 length: 14 residues. The CDR3: CATSTGGVGEKLFF. CDR3 in DNA: TGTGCCACCTCTACAGGGGGTGTGGGTGAAAAACTGTTTTTT. The full variable domain, in which reference TRBV19 and TRBJ1-4 provide the parts outside the CDR3, is DGGITQSPKYLFRKEGQNVTLSCEQNLNHDAMYWYRQDPGQGLRLIYYSQIVNDFQKGDIAEGYSVSREKKESFPLTVTSAQKNPTAFYLCATSTGGVGEKLFFGSGTQLSVL.

The V gene is TRBV11-3, the J gene TRBJ2-5, with 7 bases matching TRBD2. Germline V gene sequence: CDR1 SGHNT, CDR2 YENEEA. Trimming at V came to 6 bases and at J to 2 bases, leaving 18 bases not matched to a gene. The CDR3 length is 18 residues. This chain's CDR3 is CASSPSPGGSAVQETQYF. Here the CDR3 DNA reads TGTGCCAGCAGTCCGAGCCCGGGCGGGAGCGCCGTTCAAGAGACCCAGTACTTC.

The chain joins TRBV13 to TRBJ2-1; maybe TRBD2 (5 bases). Germline V gene lookup returns CDR1 PRHDT and CDR2 FYEKMQ (reference sequence). The ends were cut back, 5 bases at V and 6 bases at J, with 17 bases in the middle. This CDR3 is built from 15 residues. The CDR3 DNA reads TGTGCCAGCAGCCTGCGGGCTAGCTTCCCCAATGAGCAGTTCTTC. It specifies CASSLRASFPNEQFF.

The V gene is TRBV6-5, the J gene TRBJ2-7; D perhaps matches TRBD1 (6 bases). The V and J ends lost 5 bases and 4 bases respectively, with 9 bases between them. The CDR3 extends over 12 amino acids. Germline V gives CDR1 MNHEY, CDR2 SVGAGI. The CDR3 nucleotides read TGTGCCAGCAGTCCCAGGGGTTACGAGCAGTACTTC. It specifies CASSPRGYEQYF.

This chain uses TRBV14 with TRBJ2-3, with 10 bases identical to TRBD2. V was pared by 2 bases and J by 8 bases, with 7 bases of the junction left unmatched. Germline CDR1 reads SGHDN; CDR2 reads FVKESK. The CDR3 has 15 amino acids. This chain's CDR3 is CASSQLLAGPATQYF. The CDR3 DNA sequence: TGTGCCAGCAGCCAATTACTAGCGGGGCCCGCTACGCAGTATTTT. Variable domain in full (rest from reference TRBV14 and TRBJ2-3): EAGVTQFPSHSVIEKGQTVTLRCDPISGHDNLYWYRRVMGKEIKFLLHFVKESKQDESGMPNNRFLAERTGGTYSTLKVQPAELEDSGVYFCASSQLLAGPATQYFGPGTRLTVL.

The chain has TRBV18 and TRBJ1-6; TRBD1 aligns across 7 bases. J was trimmed by 11 bases and V by 5 bases; bases with no gene match: 12. CDR3 size: 15 residues. From germline, CDR1 is KGHSH and CDR2 LQKENI. CDR3 amino acids: CASSGDRVYGTPLHF. The DNA of the CDR3 is TGTGCCAGCTCAGGAGACAGGGTCTACGGGACACCCCTCCACTTT.

This clone has only one observation. The rearrangement joins TRBV30 to TRBJ1-6; possible D gene TRBD1, 5 bases. This CDR3 comprises 12 residues. Germline V CDR1 and CDR2: GTSNPN, SVGIG (reference sequence). V was clipped by 7 bases and J by 7 bases, with 11 bases between them. The CDR3 is CASGHVNSPLHF. In DNA form, the CDR3 reads TGTGCCTCTGGACATGTAAATTCACCCCTCCACTTT.

The genes are TRBV18 and TRBJ1-2; 9 positions match TRBD1. This CDR3 has 16 residues. Germline trimming cut 3 bases from V and 3 bases from J; bases unmatched to any gene: 8. CDR1 KGHSH and CDR2 LQKENI come from the germline V gene. CDR3 amino acids: CASSPGQGIGDYGYTF. The CDR3 bases are TGTGCCAGCTCACCGGGACAGGGAATCGGAGACTATGGCTACACCTTC.

This rearrangement joins TRBV28 to TRBJ1-5, with 9 positions matching TRBD1. V lost 3 bases to trimming and J lost 4 bases; unmatched junction nucleotides: 7. CDR3 size: 16 residues. In germline, CDR1 is MDHEN, CDR2 SYDVKM. CDR3 DNA: TGTGCCAGCAGTTTCCAACAGGGGGCAGGGAATCAGCCCCAGCATTTT. Amino acid sequence: CASSFQQGAGNQPQHF.

V is TRBV28 and J is TRBJ2-2; 9 positions agree with TRBD2. Trimming removed 7 bases from V and 5 bases from J; junction bases left unmatched: 11. Per germline, CDR1 MDHEN and CDR2 SYDVKM. The CDR3 loop spans 16 amino acids. DNA for the CDR3: TGTGCCAGCATTGGGGGGGGACTAGCAGGAACCGGGGAGCTGTTTTTT. It yields the protein CASIGGGLAGTGELFF. Combining the CDR3 with reference TRBV28 and TRBJ2-2 gives the whole variable domain DVKVTQSSRYLVKRTGEKVFLECVQDMDHENMFWYRQDPGLGLRLIYFSYDVKMKEKGDIPEGYSVSREKKERFSLILESASTNQTSMYLCASIGGGLAGTGELFFGEGSRLTVL.

This chain uses TRBV10-3 with TRBJ1-5; D perhaps matches TRBD1 (5 bases). V lost 8 bases and J lost 3, with 11 bases in between. The CDR3 is 13 amino acids. The germline V gene encodes CDR1 ENHRY and CDR2 SYGVKD. DNA of the CDR3: TGTGCCATCGGGGACTGGGACAATCAGCCCCAGCATTTT. This encodes CAIGDWDNQPQHF.

The chain couples TRBV28 to TRBJ1-2; D not resolved. The length of the CDR3 is 11 residues. The V end was cut by 8 bases, the J end by 8 bases, with 12 bases between. Germline V gene data show CDR1 as MDHEN and CDR2 as SYDVKM. The CDR3 here is CASRAGGGYTF. The DNA for the CDR3 is TGTGCCAGCCGAGCGGGCGGAGGCTACACCTTC.

The rearrangement joins TRBV18 to TRBJ1-1, with D possibly TRBD1 on 5 matching bases. CDR1 and CDR2 (germline): KGHSH, LQKENI. The CDR3 consists of 15 residues. Trimming took off 2 bases at V and 3 bases at J, with 13 bases between the two ends. CDR3 sequence reads: CASSPGSGRDTEAFF. The CDR3 DNA reads TGTGCCAGCTCACCAGGGTCTGGCAGGGACACTGAAGCTTTCTTT.

The chain has TRBV7-9 and TRBJ1-1, with D tentatively TRBD1 (5 bases). This CDR3 comprises 14 residues. V was trimmed by 3 bases and J by 1 base, leaving 9 bases between them. Germline loops: CDR1 SEHNR, CDR2 FQNEAQ (reference sequence). The CDR3 sequence: CASSLARENTEAFF. CDR3 nucleotides: TGTGCCAGCAGCTTGGCCAGGGAGAACACTGAAGCTTTCTTT. Drawing the rest from reference TRBV7-9 and TRBJ1-1, the complete variable domain is DTGVSQNPRHKITKRGQNVTFRCDPISEHNRLYWYRQTLGQGPEFLTYFQNEAQLEKSRLLSDRFSAERPKGSFSTLEIQRTEQGDSAMYLCASSLARENTEAFFGQGTRLTVV.

The V gene is TRBV6-2 or TRBV6-3, the J gene TRBJ2-2; 12 bases match TRBD1. The germline gives CDR1 MNHEY, CDR2 SVGEGT. The J segment lost 5 bases and the V segment lost 2 bases, leaving 18 bases of the junction unmatched. The CDR3 extends over 21 amino acids. The CDR3 DNA reads as TGTGCCAGCAGTTACCCGAAGGGACAGGGGGCCCTTTATGGCGGGACCGGGGAGCTGTTTTTT. Its translation: CASSYPKGQGALYGGTGELFF.

V usage is TRBV29-1 and J usage is TRBJ2-5; the match to TRBD2 covers 9 bases. Germline CDR1 SQVTM, CDR2 ANQGSEA. The CDR3 covers 13 residues. With V trimmed by 0 bases and J by 5 bases, 1 base remained unmatched. The CDR3 sequence: CSVEDLAGETQYF. The CDR3 coding sequence is TGCAGCGTTGAAGATCTAGCGGGGGAGACCCAGTACTTC.

This clone showed up just once. The gene calls are TRBV28 and TRBJ1-2; TRBD1 aligns across 7 bases. The J segment lost 14 bases and the V segment lost 2 bases, leaving 5 bases of the junction unmatched. CDR3 length: 11 residues. Germline CDR1 is MDHEN and CDR2 is SYDVKM. The CDR3 DNA is TGTGCCAGCAGTTTAATCGACAGGGTGACCTTC. This gives the protein CASSLIDRVTF.

This clone was seen once. The chain combines TRBV18 with TRBJ2-3, with D tentatively TRBD2 (5 bases). Deletions cut 1 base from V and 4 bases from J, with 9 bases between. The CDR3 has 14 residues. Germline CDR1 is KGHSH and CDR2 is LQKENI. The CDR3 nucleotides are TGTGCCAGCTCACCACGCGATAGCGCAGATACGCAGTATTTT. Translating gives CASSPRDSADTQYF.

The CDR3 DNA follows: TGTGCCAGTAGCAAGGGACTTTTTAGCACAGATACGCAGTATTTT. Residues: CASSKGLFSTDTQYF. J is TRBJ2-3 and V is TRBV19; possibly TRBD2 for D (6 bases). Germline V gene sequence: CDR1 LNHDA, CDR2 SQIVND (reference sequence). V was cut by 6 bases and J by 0 bases, with 13 bases left in between. The CDR3 consists of 15 residues.

The rearrangement links TRBV10-1 to TRBJ2-3, with 8 bases matching TRBD1. Germline CDR1 reads WNHNN; CDR2 reads SYGVQD (reference sequence). V lost 6 bases and J lost 1; bases outside the gene matches: 9. The CDR3 runs 16 residues. The CDR3: CASRVPGQECTDTQYF. CDR3 sequence (DNA): TGCGCCAGCAGAGTTCCGGGACAGGAGTGCACAGATACGCAGTATTTT.

The chain uses TRBV19 and TRBJ1-2, with a tentative D call TRBD1 (5 bases). Between the trimmed V and J ends, which lost 1 base and 6 bases, there was a span of 12 bases. The CDR3 is 14 residues long. Germline-derived CDR1 and CDR2 are LNHDA and SQIVND (reference sequence). CDR3 coding DNA: TGTGCCAGTAGTATAGGCGGGGGTTCTAATGGCTACACCTTC. Protein sequence: CASSIGGGSNGYTF. Full variable domain (remainder filled in from reference TRBV19 and TRBJ1-2): DGGITQSPKYLFRKEGQNVTLSCEQNLNHDAMYWYRQDPGQGLRLIYYSQIVNDFQKGDIAEGYSVSREKKESFPLTVTSAQKNPTAFYLCASSIGGGSNGYTFGSGTRLTVV.

The rearrangement links TRBV5-1 to TRBJ2-5; D unclear. The germline V gene encodes CDR1 SGHRS and CDR2 YFSETQ. The ends were cut back, 0 bases at V and 4 bases at J, with 4 bases in the middle. The CDR3 contains 12 residues. For the CDR3, the DNA is TGCGCCAGCAGCTTGGACAGAGAGACCCAGTACTTC. Translated, it gives CASSLDRETQYF.

This chain connects TRBV27 to TRBJ2-3; 8 bases are a match to TRBD1. Germline V CDR1 and CDR2: MNHEY, SMNVEV (reference sequence). CDR3 length equals 17 residues. J lost 3 bases, V lost 5 bases, and 13 bases had no gene match. This CDR3 is CASSRNSDRVRTDTQYF. CDR3 nucleotide sequence: TGTGCCAGCAGTCGAAACTCGGACAGGGTTCGAACAGATACGCAGTATTTT.

V gene TRBV6-2 or TRBV6-3 combines with J gene TRBJ1-5; 7 positions agree with TRBD1. Trimming removed 5 bases from V and 4 bases from J; junction bases left unmatched: 5. Germline CDR1 reads MNHEY; CDR2 reads SVGEGT. This CDR3 contains 14 residues. DNA of the CDR3: TGTGCCAGCAGTCCCGCGACAGGGAATCAGCCCCAGCATTTT. Translated, it gives CASSPATGNQPQHF.